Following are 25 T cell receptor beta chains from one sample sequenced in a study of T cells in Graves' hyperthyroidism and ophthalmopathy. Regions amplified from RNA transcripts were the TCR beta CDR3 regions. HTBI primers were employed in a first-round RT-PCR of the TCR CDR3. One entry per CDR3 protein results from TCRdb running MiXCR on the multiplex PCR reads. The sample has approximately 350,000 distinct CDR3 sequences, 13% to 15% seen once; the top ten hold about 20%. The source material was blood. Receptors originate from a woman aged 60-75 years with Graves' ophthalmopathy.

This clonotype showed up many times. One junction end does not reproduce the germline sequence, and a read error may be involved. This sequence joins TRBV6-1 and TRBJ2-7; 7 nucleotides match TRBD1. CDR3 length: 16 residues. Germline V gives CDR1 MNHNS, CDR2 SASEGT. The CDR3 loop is CASTERGQDSSYEQYF. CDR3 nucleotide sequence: TGTGCCAGCACTGAAAGGGGGCAGGACAGCTCCTACGAGCAGTACTTC.

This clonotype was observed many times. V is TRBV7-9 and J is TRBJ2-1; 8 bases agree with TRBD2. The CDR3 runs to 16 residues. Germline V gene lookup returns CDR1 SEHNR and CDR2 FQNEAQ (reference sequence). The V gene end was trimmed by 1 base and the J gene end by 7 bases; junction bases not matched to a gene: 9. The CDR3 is CASSLDGTSYENEQFF. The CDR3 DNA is TGTGCCAGCAGCTTAGACGGGACTAGTTATGAAAATGAGCAGTTCTTC.

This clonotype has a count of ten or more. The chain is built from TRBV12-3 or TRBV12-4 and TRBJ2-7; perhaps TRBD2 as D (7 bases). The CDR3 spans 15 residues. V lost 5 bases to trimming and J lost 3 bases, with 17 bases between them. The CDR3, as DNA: TGTGCCAGCAGTCCGGGGGGCGGTCAGTTCTACGAGCAGTACTTC. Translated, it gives CASSPGGGQFYEQYF.

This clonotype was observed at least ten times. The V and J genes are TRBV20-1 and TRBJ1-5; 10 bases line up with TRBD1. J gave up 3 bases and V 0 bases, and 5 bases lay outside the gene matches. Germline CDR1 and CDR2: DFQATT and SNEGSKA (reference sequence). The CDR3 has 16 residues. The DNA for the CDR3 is TGCAGTGCTAGAGACTCAGACAGGGGGCCCAATCAGCCCCAGCATTTT. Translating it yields CSARDSDRGPNQPQHF.

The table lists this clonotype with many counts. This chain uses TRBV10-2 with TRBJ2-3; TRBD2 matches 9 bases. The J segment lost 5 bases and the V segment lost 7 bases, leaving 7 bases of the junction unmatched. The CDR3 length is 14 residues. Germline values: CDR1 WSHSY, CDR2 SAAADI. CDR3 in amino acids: CASKAGGPEDTQYF. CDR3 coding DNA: TGCGCCAGCAAGGCGGGAGGGCCTGAAGATACGCAGTATTTT.

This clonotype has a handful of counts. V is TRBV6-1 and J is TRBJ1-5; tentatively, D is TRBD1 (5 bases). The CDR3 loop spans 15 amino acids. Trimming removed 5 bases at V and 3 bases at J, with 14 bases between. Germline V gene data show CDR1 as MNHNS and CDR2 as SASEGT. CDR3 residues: CASSSARAINQPQHF. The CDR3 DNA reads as TGTGCCAGCAGTTCGGCCAGGGCAATCAATCAGCCCCAGCATTTT.

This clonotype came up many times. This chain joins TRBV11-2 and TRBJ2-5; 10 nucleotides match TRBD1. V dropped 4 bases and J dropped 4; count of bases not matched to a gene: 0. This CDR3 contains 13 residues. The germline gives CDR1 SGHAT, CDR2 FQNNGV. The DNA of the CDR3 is TGTGCCAGCAGCTGGACAGGGGGAGAGACCCAGTACTTC. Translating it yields CASSWTGGETQYF. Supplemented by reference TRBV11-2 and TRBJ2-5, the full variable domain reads EAGVAQSPRYKIIEKRQSVAFWCNPISGHATLYWYQQILGQGPKLLIQFQNNGVVDDSQLPKDRFSAERLKGVDSTLKIQPAKLEDSAVYLCASSWTGGETQYFGPGTRLLVL.

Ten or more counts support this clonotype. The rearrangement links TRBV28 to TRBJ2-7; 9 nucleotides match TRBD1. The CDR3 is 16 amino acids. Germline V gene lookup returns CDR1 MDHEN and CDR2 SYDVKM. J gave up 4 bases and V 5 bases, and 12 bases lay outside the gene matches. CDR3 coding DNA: TGTGCCAGCAGTCTACCGAATCCGGGACAGGGTTACGAGCAGTACTTC. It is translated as CASSLPNPGQGYEQYF.

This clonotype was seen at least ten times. CDR3 in DNA: TGTGCCAGTTCTCTAGCGGGAGGAGATACGCAGTATTTT. It yields the protein CASSLAGGDTQYF. The chain combines TRBV2 with TRBJ2-3, with 11 bases fitting TRBD2. Germline CDR1 and CDR2: SNHLY and FYNNEI. This CDR3 spans 13 amino acids. J gave up 5 bases and V 9 bases, and 4 bases lay outside the gene matches. The entire variable domain, with the rest obtained from reference TRBV2 and TRBJ2-3, is as follows: EPEVTQTPSHQVTQMGQEVILRCVPISNHLYFYWYRQILGQKVEFLVSFYNNEISEKSEIFDDQFSVERPDGSNFTLKIRSTKLEDSAMYFCASSLAGGDTQYFGPGTRLTVL.

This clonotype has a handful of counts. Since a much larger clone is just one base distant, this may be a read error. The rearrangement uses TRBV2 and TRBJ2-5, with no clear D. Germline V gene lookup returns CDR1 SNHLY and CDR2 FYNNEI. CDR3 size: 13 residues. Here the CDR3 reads CASGEPGQETQYF. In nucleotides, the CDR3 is TGTGCCAGCGGTGAACCGGGCCAAGAGACCCAGTACTTC.

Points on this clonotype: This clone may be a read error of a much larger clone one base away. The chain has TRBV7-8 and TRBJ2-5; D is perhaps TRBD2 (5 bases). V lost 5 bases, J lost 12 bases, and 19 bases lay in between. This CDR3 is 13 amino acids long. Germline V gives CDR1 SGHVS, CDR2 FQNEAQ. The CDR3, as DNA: TGTGCCAGCAGCCCGCGGGTCAGCCGGTTTGAGTACTTC. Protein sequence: CASSPRVSRFEYF.

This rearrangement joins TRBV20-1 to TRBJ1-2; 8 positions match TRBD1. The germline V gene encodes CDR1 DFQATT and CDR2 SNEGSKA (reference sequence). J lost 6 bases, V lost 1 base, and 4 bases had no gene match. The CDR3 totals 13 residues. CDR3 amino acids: CSARASTGDGYTF. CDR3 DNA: TGCAGTGCTAGAGCTTCGACAGGGGATGGCTACACCTTC.

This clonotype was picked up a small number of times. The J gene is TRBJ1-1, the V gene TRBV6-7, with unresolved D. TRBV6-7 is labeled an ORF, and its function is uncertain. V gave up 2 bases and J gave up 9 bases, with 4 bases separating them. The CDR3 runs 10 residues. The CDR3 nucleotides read TGTGCCAGCAGTTACACACAAGCTTTCTTT. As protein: CASSYTQAFF.

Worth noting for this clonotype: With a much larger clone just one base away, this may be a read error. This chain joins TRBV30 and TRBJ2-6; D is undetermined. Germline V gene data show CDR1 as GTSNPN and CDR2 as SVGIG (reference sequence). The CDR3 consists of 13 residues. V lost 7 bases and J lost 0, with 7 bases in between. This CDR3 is CASHHSGANVLTF. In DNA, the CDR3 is TGTGCCTCCCATCACTCTGGGGCCAACGTCCTGACTTTC.

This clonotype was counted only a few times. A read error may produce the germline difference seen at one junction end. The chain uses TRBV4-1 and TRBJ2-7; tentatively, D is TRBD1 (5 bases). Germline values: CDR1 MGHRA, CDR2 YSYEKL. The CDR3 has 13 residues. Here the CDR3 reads CASSPQGPHERYF. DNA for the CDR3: TGCGCCAGCAGCCCTCAGGGTCCCCACGAGCGGTACTTC.

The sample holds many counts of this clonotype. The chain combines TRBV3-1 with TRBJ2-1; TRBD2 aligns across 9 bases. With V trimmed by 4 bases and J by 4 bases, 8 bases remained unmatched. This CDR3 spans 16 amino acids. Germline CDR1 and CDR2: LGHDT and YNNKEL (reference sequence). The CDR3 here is CASSPRLAAVYNEQFF. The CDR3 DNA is TGTGCCAGCAGCCCCCGACTAGCGGCTGTTTACAATGAGCAGTTCTTC.

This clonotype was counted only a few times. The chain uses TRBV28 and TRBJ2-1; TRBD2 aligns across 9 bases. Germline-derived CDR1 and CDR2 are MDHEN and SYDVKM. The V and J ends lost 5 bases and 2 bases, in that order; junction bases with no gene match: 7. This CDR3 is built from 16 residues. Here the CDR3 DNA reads TGTGCCAGCAGTGCCCTGTTAGCGGGAGCCTACAATGAGCAGTTCTTC. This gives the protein CASSALLAGAYNEQFF.

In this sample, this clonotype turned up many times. CDR3 protein: CASSSPGLAYYNEQFF. CDR3 sequence (DNA): TGTGCCAGCAGTTCCCCGGGACTAGCGTATTACAATGAGCAGTTCTTC. V usage is TRBV28 and J usage is TRBJ2-1, with 10 bases fitting TRBD2. This CDR3 is 16 amino acids long. Trimming cost V 4 bases and J 4 bases; bases outside gene matches: 7. Germline values: CDR1 MDHEN, CDR2 SYDVKM.

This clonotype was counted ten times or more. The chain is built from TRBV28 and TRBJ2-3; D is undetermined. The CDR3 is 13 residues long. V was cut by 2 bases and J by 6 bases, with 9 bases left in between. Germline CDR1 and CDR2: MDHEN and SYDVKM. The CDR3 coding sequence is TGTGCCAGCAGTTTACAGAACCAGGATACGCAGTATTTT. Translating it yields CASSLQNQDTQYF.

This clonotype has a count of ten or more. Here the CDR3 reads CASSEGQGGYEQYF. As DNA, the CDR3 is TGCGCCAGCAGCGAGGGACAGGGAGGCTACGAGCAGTACTTC. This chain connects TRBV5-1 to TRBJ2-7; 9 bases map to TRBD1. CDR3 length: 14 amino acids. CDR1 SGHRS and CDR2 YFSETQ come from the germline V gene. V trimming: 4 bases; J trimming: 3 bases; junction bases outside the gene matches: 5.

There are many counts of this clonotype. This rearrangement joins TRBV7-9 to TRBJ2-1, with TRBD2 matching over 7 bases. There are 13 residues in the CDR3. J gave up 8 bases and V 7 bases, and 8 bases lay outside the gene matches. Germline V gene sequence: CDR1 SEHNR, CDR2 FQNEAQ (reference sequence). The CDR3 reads CASNPSGSDEQFF. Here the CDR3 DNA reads TGTGCCAGCAATCCTAGCGGATCCGATGAGCAGTTCTTC. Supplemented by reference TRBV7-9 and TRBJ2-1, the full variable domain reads DTGVSQNPRHKITKRGQNVTFRCDPISEHNRLYWYRQTLGQGPEFLTYFQNEAQLEKSRLLSDRFSAERPKGSFSTLEIQRTEQGDSAMYLCASNPSGSDEQFFGPGTRLTVL.

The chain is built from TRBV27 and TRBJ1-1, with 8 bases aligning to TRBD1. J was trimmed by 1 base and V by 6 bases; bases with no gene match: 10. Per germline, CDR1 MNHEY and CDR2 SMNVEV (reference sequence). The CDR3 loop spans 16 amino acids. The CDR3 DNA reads TGTGCCAGCAGCCGCAGGGGGGGGACAGGGAACACTGAAGCTTTCTTT. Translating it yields CASSRRGGTGNTEAFF.

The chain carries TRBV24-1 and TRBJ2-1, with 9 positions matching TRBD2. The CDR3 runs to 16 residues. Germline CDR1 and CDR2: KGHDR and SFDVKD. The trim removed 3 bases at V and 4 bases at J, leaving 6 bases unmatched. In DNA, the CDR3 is TGTGCCACCAGTGATCCTTCTAGCGGGATTTACAATGAGCAGTTCTTC. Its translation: CATSDPSSGIYNEQFF.

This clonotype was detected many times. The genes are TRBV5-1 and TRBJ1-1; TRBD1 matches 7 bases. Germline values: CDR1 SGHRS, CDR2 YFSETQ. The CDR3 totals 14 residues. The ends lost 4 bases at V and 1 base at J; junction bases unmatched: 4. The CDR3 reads CASSPGQPNTEAFF. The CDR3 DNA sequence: TGCGCCAGCAGCCCGGGACAGCCGAACACTGAAGCTTTCTTT.

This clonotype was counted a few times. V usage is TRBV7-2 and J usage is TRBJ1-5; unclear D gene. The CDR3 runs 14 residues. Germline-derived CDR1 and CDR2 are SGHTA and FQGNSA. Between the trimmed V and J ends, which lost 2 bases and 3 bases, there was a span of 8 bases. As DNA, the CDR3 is TGTGCCAGCAGCTTACGAGGAAACAATCAGCCCCAGCATTTT. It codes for CASSLRGNNQPQHF. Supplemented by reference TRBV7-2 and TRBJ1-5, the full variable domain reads GAGVSQSPSNKVTEKGKDVELRCDPISGHTALYWYRQSLGQGLEFLIYFQGNSAPDKSGLPSDRFSAERTGGSVSTLTIQRTQQEDSAVYLCASSLRGNNQPQHFGDGTRLSIL.